The clone carrying this T cell receptor (beta chain) was found many times. Its target is unknown. The sample comes from a study of T cells in Graves' hyperthyroidism and ophthalmopathy. Authors of the study amplified TCR beta CDR3 regions from RNA transcripts. The primer set for the first-round RT-PCR of the TCR CDR3 was HTBI. TCRdb re-called the multiplex PCR reads with MiXCR, one entry per CDR3 protein. Among over 650,000 distinct CDR3 sequences listed, about 45% were seen once. Findings of the study overall: The blood repertoire included most of the expanded thyroid clonotypes above 0.001.

Per germline, CDR1 SGHTA and CDR2 FQGNSA. V was shortened by 1 base and J by 5 bases, with 11 bases between the two germline ends. The CDR3 runs 14 residues. The clonotype was recovered from an adult man with Graves' disease, either hyperthyroidism or ophthalmopathy (not recorded which). The gene calls are TRBV7-2 and TRBJ1-1; D unresolved. The sequencing input was peripheral blood or thyroid tissue (not recorded which). The CDR3 nucleotides read TGTGCCAGCAGCTTAGGACAAGTAGGGACTGAAGCTTTCTTT. This sequence encodes CASSLGQVGTEAFF.